This is a list of T cell receptor beta chains from one sample in a study of technical replicates of blood from several donors. Measured with immunoSEQ multiplex PCR; TCRdb has only the in-frame clones, and not every one. The sample records 54,000 or so clones, approximately 94% being singletons. The sample was T cells isolated from PBMCs. The receptors come from a human donor in good health. CDR3s include the opening cysteine and the closing phenylalanine or tryptophan. D genes are given only for firm matches. Some rows have no size entry. The others give once, few or many, or a class for an expanded clone.

V gene: TRBV29-1
J gene: TRBJ1-3
clone size: -
D gene: -
CDR3 DNA: TGCAGCGTTGAGGGACTAGGACGAAACACCATATATTTT
CDR3 protein: CSVEGLGRNTIYF

V gene: TRBV13
J gene: TRBJ2-5
clone size: once
D gene: TRBD1
CDR3 DNA: TGTGCCAGCAGCCCAACTGACAGGGGCGAGACCCAGTACTTC
CDR3 protein: CASSPTDRGETQYF

V gene: TRBV29-1
J gene: TRBJ2-2
clone size: -
D gene: TRBD1
CDR3 DNA: TGCAGCGTTGCCCCGGGACAGGGGGTTATCGGGGAGCTGTTTTTT
CDR3 protein: CSVAPGQGVIGELFF

V gene: TRBV11-3
J gene: TRBJ2-3
clone size: -
D gene: TRBD2
CDR3 DNA: TGTGCCAGCAGCTTAGTAGCGGGGGGGCGGACAGATACGCAGTATTTT
CDR3 protein: CASSLVAGGRTDTQYF

V gene: TRBV5-1
J gene: TRBJ2-7
clone size: -
D gene: TRBD2
CDR3 DNA: TGCGCCAGCAGCTTCGGACTAGCGGACTCCTACGAGCAGTACTTC
CDR3 protein: CASSFGLADSYEQYF

V gene: TRBV6-5
J gene: TRBJ2-2
clone size: -
D gene: TRBD2
CDR3 DNA: TGTGCCAGCAGAACTAGCGGGAGGGGAGCCGGGGAGCTGTTTTTT
CDR3 protein: CASRTSGRGAGELFF

V gene: TRBV9
J gene: TRBJ1-1
clone size: -
D gene: -
CDR3 DNA: TGTGCCAGCAGCGTAGGGATCGGGACATCGAACACTGAAGCTTTCTTT
CDR3 protein: CASSVGIGTSNTEAFF

V gene: TRBV9
J gene: TRBJ1-1
clone size: few
D gene: TRBD1
CDR3 DNA: TGTGCCAGCAGCGTAGAAGGACAGGGAGCCACTGAAGCTTTCTTT
CDR3 protein: CASSVEGQGATEAFF

V gene: TRBV5-1
J gene: TRBJ2-7
clone size: -
D gene: -
CDR3 DNA: TGCGCCAGCAGCTTGGATGGCAGGGTAATTGACGAGCAGTACTTC
CDR3 protein: CASSLDGRVIDEQYF

V gene: TRBV18
J gene: TRBJ1-5
clone size: -
D gene: -
CDR3 DNA: TGTGCCAGCTCACCTCAGGTGGTGGGCAATCAGCCCCAGCATTTT
CDR3 protein: CASSPQVVGNQPQHF

V gene: TRBV7-9
J gene: TRBJ2-7
clone size: -
D gene: -
CDR3 DNA: TGTGCCAGCAGCTCCCCGATAGAGGAGGTGGGAAACGAGCAGTACTTC
CDR3 protein: CASSSPIEEVGNEQYF

V gene: TRBV18
J gene: TRBJ2-7
clone size: -
D gene: TRBD1
CDR3 DNA: TGTGCCAGCTCACCCACAGGGGCCAGCTCCTACGAGCAGTACTTC
CDR3 protein: CASSPTGASSYEQYF

V gene: TRBV7-3
J gene: TRBJ1-6
clone size: -
D gene: TRBD1
CDR3 DNA: TGTGCCAGCAGCCCGGGACAGCCCAATTCACCCCTCCACTTT
CDR3 protein: CASSPGQPNSPLHF

V gene: TRBV10-3
J gene: TRBJ2-1
clone size: -
D gene: -
CDR3 DNA: TGTGCCATCAGTGGATTAGGGGTAAGCTCCTACAATGAGCAGTTCTTC
CDR3 protein: CAISGLGVSSYNEQFF

V gene: TRBV11-2
J gene: TRBJ1-1
clone size: few
D gene: -
CDR3 DNA: TGTGCCAGCAGCACCCAGCAGGGAAGCACTGAAGCTTTCTTT
CDR3 protein: CASSTQQGSTEAFF

V gene: TRBV7-9
J gene: TRBJ1-3
clone size: -
D gene: -
CDR3 DNA: TGTGCCAGCAGCTTCGCCGTCAGGGGTGGAAACACCATATATTTT
CDR3 protein: CASSFAVRGGNTIYF

V gene: TRBV9
J gene: TRBJ1-5
clone size: -
D gene: TRBD1
CDR3 DNA: TGTGCCAGCAGCGTATCGGGACAGGGCAATCAGCCCCAGCATTTT
CDR3 protein: CASSVSGQGNQPQHF

V gene: TRBV11-3
J gene: TRBJ2-5
clone size: once
D gene: TRBD2
CDR3 DNA: TGTGCCAGCAGCTCCCTAGCGGGGGGGCGACCACAAGAGACCCAGTACTTC
CDR3 protein: CASSSLAGGRPQETQYF

V gene: TRBV7-9
J gene: TRBJ2-1
clone size: once
D gene: TRBD2
CDR3 DNA: TGTGCCAGCAGCTTAGGGGACTACCTAAAAAGATACAATGAGCAGTTCTTC
CDR3 protein: CASSLGDYLKRYNEQFF

V gene: TRBV5-6
J gene: TRBJ2-1
clone size: -
D gene: -
CDR3 DNA: TGTGCCAGCAGCGGGGGGTCGTTAGATGAGCAGTTCTTC
CDR3 protein: CASSGGSLDEQFF

V gene: TRBV5-4
J gene: TRBJ2-7
clone size: -
D gene: TRBD2
CDR3 DNA: TGTGCCAGCAGCCCTCGGAGTAGCGGGGCCTCCTACGAGCAGTACTTC
CDR3 protein: CASSPRSSGASYEQYF

V gene: TRBV5-1
J gene: TRBJ2-6
clone size: -
D gene: -
CDR3 DNA: TGCGCCAGCAGCAAAGATTTCTACTCTGGGGCCAACGTCCTGACTTTC
CDR3 protein: CASSKDFYSGANVLTF

V gene: TRBV28
J gene: TRBJ1-4
clone size: -
D gene: TRBD1
CDR3 DNA: TGTGCCAGCAGTGATGACAGGGTTAATGAAAAACTGTTTTTT
CDR3 protein: CASSDDRVNEKLFF

V gene: TRBV7-8
J gene: TRBJ2-2
clone size: -
D gene: TRBD2
CDR3 DNA: TGTGCCAGCACAGGCGGGAGGGGAAACACCGGGGAGCTGTTTTTT
CDR3 protein: CASTGGRGNTGELFF

V gene: TRBV18
J gene: TRBJ1-2
clone size: -
D gene: -
CDR3 DNA: TGTGCCAGCTCACCTACCTCTACAGGGAACTATGGCTACACCTTC
CDR3 protein: CASSPTSTGNYGYTF

V gene: TRBV29-1
J gene: TRBJ2-3
clone size: -
D gene: TRBD1
CDR3 DNA: TGCAGCGTTGAAAGACAGGGGAGCACAGATACGCAGTATTTT
CDR3 protein: CSVERQGSTDTQYF

V gene: TRBV11-3
J gene: TRBJ2-1
clone size: -
D gene: TRBD1
CDR3 DNA: TGTGCCAGCAATCCCAGGGGGACGGCCTACAATGAGCAGTTCTTC
CDR3 protein: CASNPRGTAYNEQFF

V gene: TRBV5-1
J gene: TRBJ2-5
clone size: -
D gene: TRBD2
CDR3 DNA: TGCGCCAGCAGCTTGGAATCTAGCGGGGTTTACCAAGAGACCCAGTACTTC
CDR3 protein: CASSLESSGVYQETQYF

V gene: TRBV15
J gene: TRBJ1-2
clone size: -
D gene: TRBD1
CDR3 DNA: TGTGCCACCAGCAGGGTTCCTATGACAGGGAATGGCTACACCTTC
CDR3 protein: CATSRVPMTGNGYTF

V gene: TRBV10-1
J gene: TRBJ2-7
clone size: -
D gene: TRBD2
CDR3 DNA: TGCGCCAGCAGTGAGTCGACTAGCGGGAGCTACGAGCAGTACTTC
CDR3 protein: CASSESTSGSYEQYF

V gene: TRBV7-9
J gene: TRBJ2-3
clone size: -
D gene: -
CDR3 DNA: TGTGCCAGCAGCTTTAATGCTGGGGCTAGCACAGATACGCAGTATTTT
CDR3 protein: CASSFNAGASTDTQYF

V gene: TRBV7-2
J gene: TRBJ2-7
clone size: -
D gene: TRBD1
CDR3 DNA: TGTGCCACCAAGTCGGGACAGATCCAAACCTACGAGCAGTACTTC
CDR3 protein: CATKSGQIQTYEQYF

V gene: TRBV10-1
J gene: TRBJ2-1
clone size: -
D gene: -
CDR3 DNA: TGCGCCAGCAGTATTGGGGGGACGCGCTCCTACAATGAGCAGTTCTTC
CDR3 protein: CASSIGGTRSYNEQFF

V gene: TRBV7-9
J gene: TRBJ2-7
clone size: -
D gene: TRBD1
CDR3 DNA: TGTGCCAGCAGCTTCCCGATCGACAGGGGCAACTACGAGCAGTACTTC
CDR3 protein: CASSFPIDRGNYEQYF

V gene: TRBV7-8
J gene: TRBJ2-3
clone size: -
D gene: TRBD2
CDR3 DNA: TGTGCCAGCAGCTTTTTTGCCTGGACTAGCGGCAGCACAGATACGCAGTATTTT
CDR3 protein: CASSFFAWTSGSTDTQYF

V gene: TRBV5-4
J gene: TRBJ2-7
clone size: -
D gene: TRBD1
CDR3 DNA: TGTGCCAGCAGCCCGATTCAGGGGGCCCACTACGAGCAGTACTTC
CDR3 protein: CASSPIQGAHYEQYF

V gene: TRBV10-2
J gene: TRBJ1-2
clone size: -
D gene: -
CDR3 DNA: TGCGCCAGCAGGCTAGACAGGCCCCTCGATGGCTACACCTTC
CDR3 protein: CASRLDRPLDGYTF

V gene: TRBV11-2
J gene: TRBJ2-5
clone size: -
D gene: TRBD1
CDR3 DNA: TGTGCCAGCAGCTCCGGGGACAGGGCAGGACAAGAGACCCAGTACTTC
CDR3 protein: CASSSGDRAGQETQYF

V gene: TRBV10-3
J gene: TRBJ2-3
clone size: -
D gene: TRBD1
CDR3 DNA: TGTGCCATCTCATCGAAAGGACAGGGGGCAACAGATACGCAGTATTTT
CDR3 protein: CAISSKGQGATDTQYF

V gene: TRBV28
J gene: TRBJ1-2
clone size: -
D gene: TRBD1
CDR3 DNA: TGTGCCAGCAGGGTGGACAGGGACCACTATGGCTACACCTTC
CDR3 protein: CASRVDRDHYGYTF

V gene: TRBV9
J gene: TRBJ2-3
clone size: -
D gene: -
CDR3 DNA: TGTGCCAGCAGCAACAGGGCAGGTACGCAGTATTTT
CDR3 protein: CASSNRAGTQYF

V gene: TRBV28
J gene: TRBJ2-7
clone size: once
D gene: TRBD2
CDR3 DNA: TGTGCCAGCAGTTTATCGGACGGGAGGTCCTACGAGCAGTACTTC
CDR3 protein: CASSLSDGRSYEQYF

V gene: TRBV10-3
J gene: TRBJ2-3
clone size: -
D gene: TRBD1
CDR3 DNA: TGTGCCATCAGTAGACAGGGACGAACAGATACGCAGTATTTT
CDR3 protein: CAISRQGRTDTQYF

V gene: TRBV13
J gene: TRBJ1-2
clone size: -
D gene: -
CDR3 DNA: TGTGCCAGCAGCTTAGGTTCGTCAGGGTTAGAGGGCTACACCTTC
CDR3 protein: CASSLGSSGLEGYTF

V gene: TRBV6-5
J gene: TRBJ2-1
clone size: -
D gene: -
CDR3 DNA: TGTGCCGCTGGGGGGAATGAGCAGTTCTTC
CDR3 protein: CAAGGNEQFF

V gene: TRBV6-5
J gene: TRBJ2-7
clone size: -
D gene: -
CDR3 DNA: TGTGCCAGCAGGGTGCGCGGAGGGACCGAGCAGTACTTC
CDR3 protein: CASRVRGGTEQYF

V gene: TRBV7-9
J gene: TRBJ1-1
clone size: -
D gene: TRBD1
CDR3 DNA: TGTGCCAGCAGCTTGGTGGGACAGGGCACTGAAGCTTTCTTT
CDR3 protein: CASSLVGQGTEAFF

V gene: TRBV7-6
J gene: TRBJ1-1
clone size: -
D gene: -
CDR3 DNA: TGTGCCAGCAGCCCTCAGGGTGGAGGGACTGAAGCTTTCTTT
CDR3 protein: CASSPQGGGTEAFF

V gene: TRBV5-1
J gene: TRBJ1-4
clone size: -
D gene: -
CDR3 DNA: TGCGCCAGCAGCTTGGCCGGAGATACAAAACTGTTTTTT
CDR3 protein: CASSLAGDTKLFF

V gene: TRBV6-6
J gene: TRBJ2-3
clone size: -
D gene: TRBD2
CDR3 DNA: TGTGCCAGCAGTTACCTAGGGACCAGCGGGGCAGATACGCAGTATTTT
CDR3 protein: CASSYLGTSGADTQYF

V gene: TRBV5-1
J gene: TRBJ2-2
clone size: -
D gene: TRBD1
CDR3 DNA: TGCGCCAGCAGCCCGGGACAGTTCACCGGGGAGCTGTTTTTT
CDR3 protein: CASSPGQFTGELFF

V gene: TRBV6-5
J gene: TRBJ2-7
clone size: -
D gene: TRBD1
CDR3 DNA: TGTGCCAGCAGACCGATGACAGGGAACGCTAACGAGCAGTACTTC
CDR3 protein: CASRPMTGNANEQYF

V gene: TRBV5-4
J gene: TRBJ2-5
clone size: -
D gene: -
CDR3 DNA: TGTGCCAGCAGCTTGATCGGGGGTGGGATGGAGACCCAGTACTTC
CDR3 protein: CASSLIGGGMETQYF